This T cell receptor (beta chain) appears in the sequencing data of a study of CXCR3-negative and CXCR3-positive naive CD8 T cells. Of note for this clonotype: Its antigen is as yet unknown.

UMI-tagged TRB cDNA libraries were built via 5' RACE. TCRdb re-called the 5' RACE reads, yielding one record per CDR3 amino acid sequence without DNA. This listing includes approximately 100,000 distinct CDR3 sequences. Study-wide points: Diversity was high in both naive subsets and much lower in memory cells. CXCR3-expressing naive cells carried TRB CDR3s more hydrophobic than those of CXCR3-negative naive cells.

Germline lookup yields CDR1 MDHEN and CDR2 SYDVKM. The CDR3 consists of 14 residues. This TCR derives from a human donor in good health. Some clones in this sample may be carry-over from other donors' samples. The source material was naive CXCR3+ CD8+ T cells from blood. Subset indicated: CD45RO-CCR7+CD27+CD95- naive CD8+ T cells expressing CXCR3 (TNR3+). The rearrangement uses TRBV28 and TRBJ2-7; with no DNA, the TCRdb D assignment of TRBD1 cannot be verified. CDR3 protein: CASSSLGQGYEQYF.